Below, 31 T cell receptor beta chains from the same sample are listed, as sequenced in a study of blood T cell repertoires in COVID-19. TCRdb keeps only in-frame clones here, not all; method: immunoSEQ multiplex PCR. This table has about 95,000 clones, about 90% appearing once. Sequencing used peripheral blood. The receptors stem from a human donor in a cohort sampled during active COVID-19.

In nucleotides, the CDR3 is TGTGCCAGCAGTTACCGCGGACAGGGGAACTATGGCTACACCTTC. Amino acids: CASSYRGQGNYGYTF. The chain joins TRBV6-5 to TRBJ1-2; 9 bases agree with TRBD1. V lost 2 bases, J lost 2 bases, and 3 bases stayed unmatched. The CDR3 loop spans 15 amino acids. The germline CDR1 and CDR2 sequences are MNHEY and SVGAGI.

This chain connects TRBV9 to TRBJ1-1; D remains unclear. The CDR3 extends over 16 amino acids. Per the germline V gene, CDR1 is SGDLS and CDR2 is YYNGEE. Trimming took 3 bases from V and 2 from J, leaving 17 bases between them. The CDR3 nucleotides are TGTGCCAGCAGCGCTATTCCCGGCGGGCCAAACACTGAAGCTTTCTTT. Translated, it gives CASSAIPGGPNTEAFF.

This clone appeared once. The chain employs TRBV11-2 and TRBJ2-5; 7 nucleotides line up with TRBD1. This CDR3 has 15 residues. Trimming took 4 bases from V and 3 from J; bases not matched to a gene: 8. Germline V CDR1 and CDR2: SGHAT, FQNNGV. CDR3 residues: CASSYRTGLEETQYF. CDR3 in DNA: TGTGCCAGCAGCTATCGGACAGGCTTAGAAGAGACCCAGTACTTC.

The chain is built from TRBV30 and TRBJ1-2; no definite D call. Trimming took off 3 bases at V and 7 bases at J, with 21 bases between the two ends. The length of the CDR3 is 15 residues. Germline V gene sequence: CDR1 GTSNPN, CDR2 SVGIG (reference sequence). The CDR3 DNA reads as TGTGCCTGGAGGAAGAGGGTGGTTTCTATGCGTGGCTACACCTTC. Translated, it gives CAWRKRVVSMRGYTF.

The chain has TRBV5-6 and TRBJ1-5, with TRBD1 as a possible D gene (5 bases). Trimming removed 4 bases from V and 6 bases from J, with 14 bases in between. The CDR3 is 14 amino acids. Germline CDR1 SGHDT, CDR2 YYEEEE. The CDR3 reads CASSLFQGIQPQHF. As DNA, the CDR3 is TGTGCCAGCAGCCTCTTCCAGGGAATTCAGCCCCAGCATTTT.

The rearrangement joins TRBV18 to TRBJ2-7; unclear D gene. Trimming shortened V by 5 bases and J by 0 bases, and 8 bases separated the two germline ends. From germline, CDR1 is KGHSH and CDR2 LQKENI. The CDR3 extends over 13 amino acids. This CDR3 reads CASSASSSYEQYF. The DNA of the CDR3 is TGTGCCAGCTCAGCCTCCAGCTCCTACGAGCAGTACTTC.

The chain joins TRBV11-1 to TRBJ2-5; D perhaps matches TRBD1 (6 bases). CDR1 SGHAT and CDR2 FQDESV come from the germline V gene (reference sequence). This CDR3 contains 15 residues. Trimming took off 9 bases at V and 1 base at J, with 18 bases between the two ends. The CDR3 here is CASKLQGFGQETQYF. The CDR3 DNA sequence: TGTGCCAGTAAACTACAGGGTTTTGGCCAAGAGACCCAGTACTTC.

The chain is built from TRBV5-1 and TRBJ2-2; D might be TRBD2 (6 bases). The germline V gene encodes CDR1 SGHRS and CDR2 YFSETQ. The length of the CDR3 is 15 residues. Trimming shortened V by 4 bases and J by 3 bases, and 13 bases separated the two germline ends. The CDR3 bases are TGCGCCAGCAGCAGTGACGCGGGGTACACCGGGGAGCTGTTTTTT. It is translated as CASSSDAGYTGELFF.

The gene calls are TRBV7-9 and TRBJ2-2, with D possibly being TRBD1 (6 bases). From germline, CDR1 is SEHNR and CDR2 FQNEAQ (reference sequence). The V and J ends lost 5 bases and 2 bases respectively, with 12 bases between them. CDR3 length: 15 amino acids. CDR3 coding DNA: TGTGCCAGCAGCCCCCGGGACAACAACACCGGGGAGCTGTTTTTT. This encodes CASSPRDNNTGELFF.

The chain joins TRBV5-6 to TRBJ2-5; D remains ambiguous. The V and J ends lost 0 bases and 2 bases respectively, with 11 bases between them. Germline-derived CDR1 and CDR2 are SGHDT and YYEEEE. The CDR3 length is 15 residues. The CDR3 reads CASSLVRSSQETQYF. CDR3 nucleotide sequence: TGTGCCAGCAGCTTGGTTAGGAGTTCTCAAGAGACCCAGTACTTC.

V usage is TRBV5-1 and J usage is TRBJ1-3; D gene uncertain. V was shortened by 0 bases and J by 10 bases, with 17 bases between the two germline ends. There are 15 residues in the CDR3. Germline CDR1 SGHRS, CDR2 YFSETQ. The DNA of the CDR3 is TGCGCCAGCAGCTTGGGCGCCCGGGAAAAACCTACCATATATTTT. Its protein product is CASSLGAREKPTIYF. The full variable domain, in which reference TRBV5-1 and TRBJ1-3 provide the parts outside the CDR3, is KAGVTQTPRYLIKTRGQQVTLSCSPISGHRSVSWYQQTPGQGLQFLFEYFSETQRNKGNFPGRFSGRQFSNSRSEMNVSTLELGDSALYLCASSLGAREKPTIYFGEGSWLTVV.

The chain uses TRBV6-6 and TRBJ1-1; D is unresolved. V was trimmed by 2 bases and J by 2 bases, leaving 6 bases between them. The CDR3 covers 13 residues. Germline lookup yields CDR1 MNHNY and CDR2 SVGAGI (reference sequence). The CDR3 DNA reads TGTGCCAGCAGTTACGGCGGAAACACTGAAGCTTTCTTT. Translation: CASSYGGNTEAFF.

The J gene is TRBJ1-4, the V gene TRBV30, with 10 positions matching TRBD1. The CDR3 is 13 amino acids. V was pared by 4 bases and J by 9 bases, with 5 bases of the junction left unmatched. In germline, CDR1 is GTSNPN, CDR2 SVGIG (reference sequence). CDR3 protein: CAWTTGGRKKLFF. As DNA, the CDR3 is TGTGCCTGGACGACAGGGGGCAGGAAAAAACTGTTTTTT.

The rearrangement joins TRBV7-9 to TRBJ2-3, with 10 bases that match TRBD2. J was trimmed by 0 bases and V by 6 bases; bases with no gene match: 9. From germline, CDR1 is SEHNR and CDR2 FQNEAQ (reference sequence). The CDR3 length is 17 residues. The CDR3 DNA reads TGTGCCAGCAGTAAGGCTAGCGGGGGCACTAGCACAGATACGCAGTATTTT. It yields the protein CASSKASGGTSTDTQYF.

This clone occurred once. The chain couples TRBV30 to TRBJ2-6; 12 nucleotides line up with TRBD1. The V gene's germline CDR1 is GTSNPN and CDR2 SVGIG (reference sequence). V shed 3 bases, J shed 1 base, and the junction held 4 bases outside the gene matches. The CDR3 covers 17 residues. This chain's CDR3 is CAWRGTGGWSGANVLTF. The CDR3 bases are TGTGCCTGGAGGGGGACAGGGGGCTGGTCTGGGGCCAACGTCCTGACTTTC.

In this sample, this clone turned up a few times. The rearrangement uses TRBV28 and TRBJ1-5, with D unresolved. Germline V CDR1 and CDR2: MDHEN, SYDVKM. Trimming pared 3 bases from V and 7 bases from J, leaving 10 bases between. The CDR3 is 13 residues long. The CDR3 nucleotides are TGTGCCAGCAGTTTTGAGGGCTGGCAGCCCCAGCATTTT. Translating gives CASSFEGWQPQHF. Full variable domain (outside the CDR3, taken from reference TRBV28 and TRBJ1-5): DVKVTQSSRYLVKRTGEKVFLECVQDMDHENMFWYRQDPGLGLRLIYFSYDVKMKEKGDIPEGYSVSREKKERFSLILESASTNQTSMYLCASSFEGWQPQHFGDGTRLSIL.

CDR3: CATSDLMDNNEQFF. In DNA form, the CDR3 reads TGTGCCACCAGTGATTTAATGGACAACAATGAGCAGTTCTTC. This chain joins TRBV24-1 and TRBJ2-1, with D possibly TRBD1 on 5 matching bases. The CDR3 is 14 amino acids. Germline assignment: CDR1 KGHDR and CDR2 SFDVKD. Trimming took off 1 base at V and 5 bases at J, with 8 bases between the two ends.

This clone is labeled as large. This chain joins TRBV9 and TRBJ2-2; TRBD1 agrees at 9 bases. This CDR3 is built from 16 residues. The germline gives CDR1 SGDLS, CDR2 YYNGEE. Trimming removed 3 bases from V and 8 bases from J; junction bases left unmatched: 11. CDR3 bases: TGTGCCAGCAGCGCCGGGACAGGGTTAACGAGAGGGGAGCTGTTTTTT. This encodes CASSAGTGLTRGELFF.

The V and J genes are TRBV6-5 and TRBJ1-5; D is unclear. Germline V gene data show CDR1 as MNHEY and CDR2 as SVGAGI. V dropped 0 bases and J dropped 7 bases, with 13 bases sitting between them. The length of the CDR3 is 15 residues. CDR3 in DNA: TGTGCCAGCAGTTACTCGGGGAGGGTGAGACAGCCCCAGCATTTT. It translates to CASSYSGRVRQPQHF.

V is TRBV2 and J is TRBJ1-5; D remains ambiguous. V was trimmed by 6 bases and J by 0 bases, leaving 6 bases between them. Germline V lookup: CDR1 SNHLY, CDR2 FYNNEI. The CDR3 length is 13 residues. Here the CDR3 DNA reads TGTGCCAGCAGGAGGGATAGCAATCAGCCCCAGCATTTT. It is translated as CASRRDSNQPQHF.

The genes are TRBV28 and TRBJ1-1; 8 bases align to TRBD1. The J segment lost 11 bases and the V segment lost 2 bases, leaving 10 bases of the junction unmatched. The length of the CDR3 is 14 residues. Germline CDR1 reads MDHEN; CDR2 reads SYDVKM. The CDR3 spells CASSLRLGRGHAFF. In DNA form, the CDR3 reads TGTGCCAGCAGTTTACGGCTCGGCAGGGGGCATGCTTTCTTT.

J is TRBJ2-1 and V is TRBV7-9; tentative D call: TRBD1 (7 bases). V shed 3 bases and J shed 0 bases, with 12 bases lying between them. Germline CDR1 is SEHNR and CDR2 is FQNEAQ (reference sequence). The CDR3 covers 16 residues. The CDR3 coding sequence is TGTGCCAGCAGCTTTGGAGGGGGCCCCTCCTACAATGAGCAGTTCTTC. This gives the protein CASSFGGGPSYNEQFF.

The chain recombines TRBV14 with TRBJ2-7; tentatively, D is TRBD2 (6 bases). The CDR3 spans 16 residues. Trimming shortened V by 0 bases and J by 3 bases, and 15 bases separated the two germline ends. Germline V CDR1 and CDR2: SGHDN, FVKESK. Written as DNA, the CDR3 is TGTGCCAGCAGCCAAGATTCGCGGGAATGGGACTACGAGCAGTACTTC. It is translated as CASSQDSREWDYEQYF.

This sequence joins TRBV4-1 and TRBJ1-1, with unresolved D. The V and J ends lost 3 bases and 1 base respectively, with 9 bases between them. Germline-derived CDR1 and CDR2 are MGHRA and YSYEKL. This CDR3 is 14 amino acids long. CDR3 coding DNA: TGCGCCAGCAGCCACCCTACAGAGAACACTGAAGCTTTCTTT. Protein: CASSHPTENTEAFF.

The J gene is TRBJ2-5, the V gene TRBV7-9, with D unresolved. Germline CDR1 reads SEHNR; CDR2 reads FQNEAQ (reference sequence). Deletions cut 1 base from V and 4 bases from J, with 10 bases between. The CDR3 runs 14 residues. DNA of the CDR3: TGTGCCAGCAGCTTAGGAGGATTAGCAGAGACCCAGTACTTC. Its protein product is CASSLGGLAETQYF.

The chain couples TRBV7-9 to TRBJ2-2, with 10 bases matching TRBD1. V shed 3 bases, J shed 6 bases, and the junction held 7 bases outside the gene matches. This CDR3 has 16 residues. Per the germline V gene, CDR1 is SEHNR and CDR2 is FQNEAQ (reference sequence). The CDR3 DNA follows: TGTGCCAGCAGCTTGAAACCCGGACAGGGGGCCGGGGAGCTGTTTTTT. It translates to CASSLKPGQGAGELFF.

The J gene is TRBJ1-2, the V gene TRBV29-1, with TRBD1 identical over 7 bases. Germline values: CDR1 SQVTM, CDR2 ANQGSEA. The CDR3 loop spans 12 amino acids. J was trimmed by 4 bases and V by 5 bases; bases with no gene match: 4. The CDR3 spells CSVTGQSYGYTF. CDR3 DNA: TGCAGCGTTACGGGACAGAGCTATGGCTACACCTTC.

J is TRBJ2-2 and V is TRBV25-1; 10 bases line up with TRBD1. Per the germline V gene, CDR1 is MGHDK and CDR2 is SYGVNS. The V segment lost 9 bases and the J segment 6 bases; nucleotides outside the gene matches: 7. This CDR3 has 14 amino acids. CDR3 loop: CASQTGGESGELFF. Written as DNA, the CDR3 is TGTGCCAGTCAGACAGGGGGCGAATCCGGGGAGCTGTTTTTT.

This rearrangement joins TRBV6-5 to TRBJ2-1; D unclear. Between the trimmed V and J ends, which lost 0 bases and 4 bases, there was a span of 7 bases. Germline CDR1 reads MNHEY; CDR2 reads SVGAGI. This CDR3 is 14 amino acids long. CDR3 nucleotides: TGTGCCAGCAGTTACTCGAACAGTTACAATGAGCAGTTCTTC. This translates into CASSYSNSYNEQFF.

The CDR3: CASRAGTENTEAFF. The CDR3 DNA follows: TGCGCCAGCAGAGCCGGGACTGAGAACACTGAAGCTTTCTTT. V usage is TRBV10-1 and J usage is TRBJ1-1; D possibly corresponds to TRBD1 (5 bases). Trimming shortened V by 6 bases and J by 1 base, and 12 bases separated the two germline ends. Germline V lookup: CDR1 WNHNN, CDR2 SYGVQD (reference sequence). This CDR3 spans 14 amino acids.

V and J are TRBV28 and TRBJ2-1; TRBD1 matches at 8 bases. The germline CDR1 and CDR2 sequences are MDHEN and SYDVKM. CDR3 length equals 13 residues. Trimming took 8 bases from V and 12 from J; bases not matched to a gene: 12. CDR3 in DNA: TGTGCCAGCCATCCCAGGGGGCGGGGTGGGCAGTTCTTC. This encodes CASHPRGRGGQFF.